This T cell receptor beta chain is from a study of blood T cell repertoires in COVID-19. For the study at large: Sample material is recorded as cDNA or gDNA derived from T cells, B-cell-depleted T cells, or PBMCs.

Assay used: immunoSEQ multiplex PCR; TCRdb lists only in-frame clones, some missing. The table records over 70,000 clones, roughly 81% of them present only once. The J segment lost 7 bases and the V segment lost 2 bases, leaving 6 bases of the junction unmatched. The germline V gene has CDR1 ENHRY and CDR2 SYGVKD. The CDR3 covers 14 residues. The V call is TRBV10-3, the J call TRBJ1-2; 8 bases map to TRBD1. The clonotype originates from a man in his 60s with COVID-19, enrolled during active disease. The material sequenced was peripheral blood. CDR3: CAISEEGQVGGYTF. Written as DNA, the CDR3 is TGTGCCATCAGTGAGGAGGGACAGGTGGGTGGCTACACCTTC.